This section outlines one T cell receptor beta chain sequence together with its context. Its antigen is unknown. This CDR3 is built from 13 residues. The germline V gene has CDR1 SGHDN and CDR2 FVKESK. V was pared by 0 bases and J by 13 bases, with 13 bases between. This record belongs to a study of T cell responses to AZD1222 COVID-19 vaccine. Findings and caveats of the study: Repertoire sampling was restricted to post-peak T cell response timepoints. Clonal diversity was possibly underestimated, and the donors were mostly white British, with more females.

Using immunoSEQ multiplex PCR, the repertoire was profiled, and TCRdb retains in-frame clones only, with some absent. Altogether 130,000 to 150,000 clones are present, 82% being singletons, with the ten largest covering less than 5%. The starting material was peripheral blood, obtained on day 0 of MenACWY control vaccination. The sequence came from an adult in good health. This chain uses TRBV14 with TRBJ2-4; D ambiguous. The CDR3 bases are TGTGCCAGCAGCCAAGAAGGTCAGACCCTCCAGTACTTC. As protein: CASSQEGQTLQYF.